The next 20 T cell receptor beta chains were all read from a single sample in a study of CD8+ T cells in alopecia areata. Following RNA extraction, reverse transcription yielded cDNA that acted as the sequencing template. Assay used: immunoSEQ multiplex PCR; TCRdb lists only in-frame clones, some missing. This repertoire shows some 160,000 clones, less than 75% found once; its top ten account for just over 35%. The sample comprised CD8+ T cells sorted from blood. The receptors were sampled from a human donor in good health.

The V call is TRBV27, the J call TRBJ2-5, with D perhaps matching TRBD1 (5 bases). V lost 5 bases and J 2 bases, leaving 12 bases between the germline ends. Germline CDR1 reads MNHEY; CDR2 reads SMNVEV (reference sequence). The CDR3 consists of 14 residues. CDR3 sequence: CASSPTDRQETQYF. The CDR3 coding sequence is TGTGCCAGCAGTCCGACCGACAGACAAGAGACCCAGTACTTC.

The chain recombines TRBV5-4 with TRBJ2-5; D is unclear. Germline V lookup: CDR1 SGHNT, CDR2 YYREEE (reference sequence). The ends were cut back, 2 bases at V and 4 bases at J, with 9 bases in the middle. This CDR3 is built from 13 residues. The CDR3: CASSFQGRETQYF. CDR3 DNA: TGTGCCAGCAGCTTTCAAGGGCGAGAGACCCAGTACTTC.

The rearrangement uses TRBV4-2 and TRBJ2-2; tentative D call: TRBD2 (5 bases). V gave up 3 bases and J gave up 6 bases, with 20 bases separating them. Germline lookup yields CDR1 LGHNA and CDR2 YNFKEQ. The CDR3 length is 17 residues. For the CDR3, the DNA is TGTGCCAGCAGCCAGGACGAGCACGAGGGATTGGCCGGGGAGCTGTTTTTT. It translates to CASSQDEHEGLAGELFF.

This chain connects TRBV5-6 to TRBJ2-5; D call uncertain. The CDR3 consists of 13 residues. The V gene's germline CDR1 is SGHDT and CDR2 YYEEEE. V lost 2 bases and J lost 5, with 10 bases in between. The CDR3 DNA is TGTGCCAGCAGCTTCGGCCCCCGGGAGACCCAGTACTTC. This translates into CASSFGPRETQYF.

V usage is TRBV7-9 and J usage is TRBJ1-1; TRBD1 matches 9 bases. The germline V gene encodes CDR1 SEHNR and CDR2 FQNEAQ (reference sequence). The CDR3 extends over 13 amino acids. Unmatched junction bases numbered 10, after V lost 6 bases and J lost 11 bases. CDR3 bases: TGTGCCAGCAGTCAACCGGGACAGGGTGACGCTTTCTTT. Translated: CASSQPGQGDAFF.

The gene calls are TRBV5-6 and TRBJ2-6; a weak D match, TRBD2 (5 bases). Between the trimmed V and J ends, which lost 5 bases and 2 bases, there was a span of 14 bases. Per the germline V gene, CDR1 is SGHDT and CDR2 is YYEEEE. The CDR3 loop spans 16 amino acids. CDR3 sequence (DNA): TGTGCCAGCAGACCCTCGAGGGAGCCTGGGGCCAACGTCCTGACTTTC. Its translation is CASRPSREPGANVLTF.

V gene TRBV6-6 combines with J gene TRBJ2-1; D is unclear. The CDR3 is 13 amino acids. The germline V gene encodes CDR1 MNHNY and CDR2 SVGAGI (reference sequence). The V and J ends lost 0 bases and 3 bases respectively, with 3 bases between them. CDR3 in amino acids: CASSYSDYNEQFF. Here the CDR3 DNA reads TGTGCCAGCAGTTACTCGGACTACAATGAGCAGTTCTTC.

Here the CDR3 DNA reads TGTGCCAGTAGTAACGGAGGGAACCAGTTCTTC. Its translation is CASSNGGNQFF. J is TRBJ2-1 and V is TRBV19; TRBD2 might be the D (6 bases). This CDR3 has 11 residues. Germline loops: CDR1 LNHDA, CDR2 SQIVND (reference sequence). Trimming removed 4 bases at V and 13 bases at J, with 11 bases between.

The chain couples TRBV2 to TRBJ1-1; D may be TRBD1 (5 bases). Germline values: CDR1 SNHLY, CDR2 FYNNEI. This CDR3 has 13 amino acids. Trimming shortened V by 11 bases and J by 3 bases, and 16 bases separated the two germline ends. In DNA form, the CDR3 reads TGTGCCCAAACTAAGGGGTTCGACACTGAAGCTTTCTTT. As protein: CAQTKGFDTEAFF.

This clone appeared a single time. V usage is TRBV5-1 and J usage is TRBJ1-2; D remains unclear. V dropped 6 bases and J dropped 5 bases, with 17 bases sitting between them. Germline CDR1 reads SGHRS; CDR2 reads YFSETQ. The CDR3 loop spans 14 amino acids. CDR3 sequence reads: CASTPGWGGYGYTF. In DNA form, the CDR3 reads TGCGCCAGCACCCCGGGGTGGGGTGGTTATGGCTACACCTTC.

This rearrangement joins TRBV5-1 to TRBJ2-7; 7 nucleotides agree with TRBD1. The germline V gene encodes CDR1 SGHRS and CDR2 YFSETQ. V gave up 5 bases and J gave up 0 bases; unmatched junction bases: 8. This CDR3 contains 15 residues. In DNA form, the CDR3 reads TGCGCCAGCAGATCGGACAGGAGGAGCTCCTACGAGCAGTACTTC. Amino acid sequence: CASRSDRRSSYEQYF.

The sample holds one count of this clone. V is TRBV28 and J is TRBJ2-5; 8 bases fit TRBD1. V shed 5 bases and J 4 bases; nucleotides not matched to a gene: 6. The CDR3 length is 14 residues. Germline V CDR1 and CDR2: MDHEN, SYDVKM. The CDR3 DNA follows: TGTGCCAGCAGTCCCCGGACAGGGAGAGAGACCCAGTACTTC. The encoded protein is CASSPRTGRETQYF.

V usage is TRBV5-6 and J usage is TRBJ1-1; D unresolved. This CDR3 comprises 15 residues. Germline V gene lookup returns CDR1 SGHDT and CDR2 YYEEEE. The V end lost 2 bases, the J end lost 1 base, and 12 bases lay between the germline ends. CDR3 coding DNA: TGTGCCAGCAGCTTCTGGCCCAAGGGGAACACTGAAGCTTTCTTT. Its protein product is CASSFWPKGNTEAFF.

This chain links TRBV27 with TRBJ2-2; D remains unclear. Trimming stripped 2 bases from V and 4 bases from J, with 5 bases between. This CDR3 contains 13 residues. CDR1 MNHEY and CDR2 SMNVEV come from the germline V gene (reference sequence). The CDR3 DNA reads as TGTGCCAGCAGTTTAAGAGGCACCGGGGAGCTGTTTTTT. It yields the protein CASSLRGTGELFF.

The chain carries TRBV9 and TRBJ2-5; TRBD1 matches 9 bases. CDR3 length equals 16 residues. V shed 2 bases and J 5 bases; nucleotides not matched to a gene: 10. Germline V gene sequence: CDR1 SGDLS, CDR2 YYNGEE. CDR3 residues: CASSVESTGGGETQYF. The CDR3 DNA is TGTGCCAGCAGCGTGGAATCTACAGGGGGCGGTGAGACCCAGTACTTC.

V gene TRBV30 combines with J gene TRBJ1-1; D is undetermined. Germline CDR1 is GTSNPN and CDR2 is SVGIG (reference sequence). This CDR3 comprises 12 residues. Trimming shortened V by 5 bases and J by 6 bases, and 13 bases separated the two germline ends. The CDR3 protein is CAWAYSSSEAFF. The CDR3 DNA reads as TGTGCCTGGGCTTACAGTTCCTCTGAAGCTTTCTTT. Filled out from reference TRBV30 and TRBJ1-1, the complete variable domain reads SQTIHQWPATLVQPVGSPLSLECTVEGTSNPNLYWYRQAAGRGLQLLFYSVGIGQISSEVPQNLSASRPQDRQFILSSKKLLLSDSGFYLCAWAYSSSEAFFGQGTRLTVV.

This clone showed up just a few times. V usage is TRBV11-1 and J usage is TRBJ2-5; the match to TRBD2 covers 8 bases. Trimming cost V 5 bases and J 0 bases; bases outside gene matches: 11. CDR3 length equals 17 residues. Germline CDR1 SGHAT, CDR2 FQDESV (reference sequence). The CDR3 region has the DNA TGTGCCAGCAGCCATTCTGCGCCACTAGCGGACCAAGAGACCCAGTACTTC. It translates to CASSHSAPLADQETQYF.

The chain recombines TRBV25-1 with TRBJ1-2; tentative D call: TRBD1 (5 bases). Germline CDR1 and CDR2: MGHDK and SYGVNS. The V gene lost 1 base and the J gene lost 8 bases, with 14 bases spanning the gap. The CDR3 totals 14 residues. Here the CDR3 reads CASSELAQVEGYTF. The CDR3 region has the DNA TGTGCCAGCAGTGAATTGGCACAGGTAGAAGGCTACACCTTC.

The V gene is TRBV29-1, the J gene TRBJ2-6; D is unclear. The CDR3 contains 15 residues. Germline V gene data show CDR1 as SQVTM and CDR2 as ANQGSEA. V gave up 2 bases and J gave up 0 bases, with 8 bases separating them. The CDR3 is CSVEHRVSGANVLTF. CDR3 bases: TGCAGCGTTGAACACCGGGTCTCTGGGGCCAACGTCCTGACTTTC.

This sequence joins TRBV4-2 and TRBJ1-5; 7 nucleotides agree with TRBD1. The CDR3 is 15 amino acids. V shed 1 base, J shed 5 bases, and the junction held 5 bases outside the gene matches. CDR1 and CDR2 (germline): LGHNA, YNFKEQ. The CDR3 nucleotides read TGTGCCAGCAGCCAAGGACAGGGAGAGGATCAGCCCCAGCATTTT. The encoded protein is CASSQGQGEDQPQHF.